The subject of this entry is one T cell receptor (beta chain). What it binds is not known. Positive CCR7 selection of CD45RO-negative cells yielded the naive CD8 cells, and terminally differentiated effector memory CD45RA+ cells were excluded. Healthy HIV-negative adults with no recent acute infections or vaccinations were recruited as donors. This record comes from a study of shared clonotypes between healthy human individuals. The CDR3 sequence is 17 residues long. Germline CDR1 reads SNHLY; CDR2 reads FYNNEI. The ends lost 6 bases at V and 0 bases at J; junction bases unmatched: 12. Study-wide results and limits: Compared with clonotypes that all four donors shared, non-shared clonotypes had lower generation probabilities. Donor scarcity curtailed the genetic and exposure-history diversity represented herein. The researchers took only blood, and tissue repertoires probably look different.

TCRdb's table, derived via immunoSEQ multiplex PCR, lists solely in-frame clones and lacks some. In the table there are 2 million to 2.5 million clones, approximately 95% of which are singletons. The V and J genes are TRBV2 and TRBJ1-1; the match to TRBD1 covers 8 bases. The clonotype originates from a young man in good health. The sample taken for sequencing was naive CD8+ T cells sorted from blood. The CDR3 DNA is TGTGCCAGCAGCCACCTCCGGGGACAGGAATTGAACACTGAAGCTTTCTTT. This sequence encodes CASSHLRGQELNTEAFF.